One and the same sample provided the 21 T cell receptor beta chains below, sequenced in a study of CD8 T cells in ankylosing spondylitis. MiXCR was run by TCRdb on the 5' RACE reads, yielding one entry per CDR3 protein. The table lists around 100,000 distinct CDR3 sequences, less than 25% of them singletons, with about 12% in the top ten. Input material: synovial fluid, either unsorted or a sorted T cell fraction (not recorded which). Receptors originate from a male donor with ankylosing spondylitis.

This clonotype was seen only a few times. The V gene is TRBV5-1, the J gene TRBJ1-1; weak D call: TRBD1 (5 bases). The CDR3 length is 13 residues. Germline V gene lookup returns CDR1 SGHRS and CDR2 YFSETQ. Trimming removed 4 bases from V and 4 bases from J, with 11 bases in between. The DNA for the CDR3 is TGCGCCAGCAGCGGTCAGGGATTCACTGAAGCTTTCTTT. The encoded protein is CASSGQGFTEAFF.

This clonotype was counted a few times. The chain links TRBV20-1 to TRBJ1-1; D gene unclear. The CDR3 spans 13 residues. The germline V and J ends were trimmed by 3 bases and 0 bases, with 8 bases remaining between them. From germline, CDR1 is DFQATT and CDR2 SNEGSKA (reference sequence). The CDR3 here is CSASTPLNTEAFF. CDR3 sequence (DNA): TGCAGTGCTAGTACACCTTTGAACACTGAAGCTTTCTTT.

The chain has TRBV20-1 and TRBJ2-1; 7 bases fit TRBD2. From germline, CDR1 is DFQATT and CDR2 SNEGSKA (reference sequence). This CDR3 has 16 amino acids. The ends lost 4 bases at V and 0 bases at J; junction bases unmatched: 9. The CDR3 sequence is CSAKPSGWLSYNEQFF. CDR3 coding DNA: TGCAGTGCTAAACCTAGCGGATGGCTCTCCTACAATGAGCAGTTCTTC.

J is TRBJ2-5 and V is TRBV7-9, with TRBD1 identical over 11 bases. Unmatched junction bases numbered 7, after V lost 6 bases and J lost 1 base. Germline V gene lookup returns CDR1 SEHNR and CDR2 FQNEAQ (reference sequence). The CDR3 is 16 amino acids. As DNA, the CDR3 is TGTGCCAGCAGAAAAACCGGGACAGGGGGCCAAGAGACCCAGTACTTC. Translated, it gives CASRKTGTGGQETQYF.

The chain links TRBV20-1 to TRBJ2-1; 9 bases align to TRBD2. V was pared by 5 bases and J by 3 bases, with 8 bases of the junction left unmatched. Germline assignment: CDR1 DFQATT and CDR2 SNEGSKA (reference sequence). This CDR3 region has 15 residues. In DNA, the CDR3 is TGCAGTGCTTCGAGGCCTAGCGGGGACTACAATGAGCAGTTCTTC. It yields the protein CSASRPSGDYNEQFF.

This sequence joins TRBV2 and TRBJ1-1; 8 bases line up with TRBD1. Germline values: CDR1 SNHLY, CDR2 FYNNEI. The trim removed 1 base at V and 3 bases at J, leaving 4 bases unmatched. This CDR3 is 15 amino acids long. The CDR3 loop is CASSEGTGTYTEAFF. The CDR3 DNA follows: TGTGCCAGCAGTGAAGGGACAGGGACCTACACTGAAGCTTTCTTT.

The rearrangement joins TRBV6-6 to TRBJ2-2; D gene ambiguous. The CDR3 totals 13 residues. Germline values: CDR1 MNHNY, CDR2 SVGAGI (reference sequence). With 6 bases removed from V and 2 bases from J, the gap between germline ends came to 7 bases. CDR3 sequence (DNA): TGTGCCAGCAGACCGGGCAACACCGGGGAGCTGTTTTTT. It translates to CASRPGNTGELFF.

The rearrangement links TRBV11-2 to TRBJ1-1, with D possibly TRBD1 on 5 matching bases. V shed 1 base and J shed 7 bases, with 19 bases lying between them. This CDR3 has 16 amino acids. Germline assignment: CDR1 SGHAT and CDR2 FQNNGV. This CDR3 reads CASSLGPGGIKIEAFF. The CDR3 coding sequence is TGTGCCAGCAGCTTAGGTCCCGGGGGGATCAAAATTGAAGCTTTCTTT. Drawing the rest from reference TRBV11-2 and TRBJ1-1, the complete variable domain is EAGVAQSPRYKIIEKRQSVAFWCNPISGHATLYWYQQILGQGPKLLIQFQNNGVVDDSQLPKDRFSAERLKGVDSTLKIQPAKLEDSAVYLCASSLGPGGIKIEAFFGQGTRLTVV.

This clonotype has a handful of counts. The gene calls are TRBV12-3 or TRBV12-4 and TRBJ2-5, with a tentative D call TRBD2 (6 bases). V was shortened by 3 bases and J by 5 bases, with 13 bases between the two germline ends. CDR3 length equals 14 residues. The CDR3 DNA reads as TGTGCCAGCAGTTTTACGGGAGCAGGGGAGACCCAGTACTTC. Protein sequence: CASSFTGAGETQYF.

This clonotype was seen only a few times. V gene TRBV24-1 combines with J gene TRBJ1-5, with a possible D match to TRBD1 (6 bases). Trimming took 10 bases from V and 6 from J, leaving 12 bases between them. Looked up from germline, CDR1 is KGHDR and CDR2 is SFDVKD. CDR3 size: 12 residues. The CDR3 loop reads CATSRGLQPQHF. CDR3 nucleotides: TGTGCCACTAGCAGGGGCCTTCAGCCCCAGCATTTT.

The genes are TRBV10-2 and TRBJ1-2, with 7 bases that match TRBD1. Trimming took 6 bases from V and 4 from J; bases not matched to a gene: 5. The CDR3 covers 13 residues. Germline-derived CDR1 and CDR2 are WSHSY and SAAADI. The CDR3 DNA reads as TGCGCCAGCAGCGGGGACAGAAGCTATGGCTACACCTTC. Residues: CASSGDRSYGYTF.

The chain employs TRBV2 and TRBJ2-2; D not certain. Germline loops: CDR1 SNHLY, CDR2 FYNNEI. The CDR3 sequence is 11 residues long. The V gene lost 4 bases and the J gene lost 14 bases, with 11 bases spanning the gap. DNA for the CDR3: TGTGCCAGCAGTGTCTTGAACGCCCTGTTTTTT. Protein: CASSVLNALFF.

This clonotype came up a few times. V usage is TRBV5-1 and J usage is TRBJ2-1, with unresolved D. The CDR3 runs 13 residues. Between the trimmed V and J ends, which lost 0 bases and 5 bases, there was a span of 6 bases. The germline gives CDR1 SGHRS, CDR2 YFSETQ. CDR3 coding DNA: TGCGCCAGCAGCTTGGTTCCCCACAATGAGCAGTTCTTC. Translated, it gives CASSLVPHNEQFF.

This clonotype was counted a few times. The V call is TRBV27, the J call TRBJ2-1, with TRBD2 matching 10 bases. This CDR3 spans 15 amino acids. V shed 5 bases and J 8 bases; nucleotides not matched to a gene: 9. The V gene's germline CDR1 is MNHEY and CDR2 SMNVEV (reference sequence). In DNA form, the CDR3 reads TGTGCCAGCAGTACCCGGGGACTAGCGAGCGATGAGCAGTTCTTC. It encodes CASSTRGLASDEQFF.

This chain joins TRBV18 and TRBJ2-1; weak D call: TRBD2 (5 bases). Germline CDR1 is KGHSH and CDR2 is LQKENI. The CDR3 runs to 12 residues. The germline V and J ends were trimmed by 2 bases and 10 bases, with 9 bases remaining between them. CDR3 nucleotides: TGTGCCAGCTCACCAGAGGGTGGGGAGCAGTTCTTC. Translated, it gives CASSPEGGEQFF.

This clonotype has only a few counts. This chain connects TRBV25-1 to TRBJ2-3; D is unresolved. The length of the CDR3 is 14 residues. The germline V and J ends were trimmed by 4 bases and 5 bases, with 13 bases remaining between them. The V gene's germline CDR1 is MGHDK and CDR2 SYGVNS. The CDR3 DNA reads TGTGCCAGCAGTGCGGTCGGAGTGGGAGATACGCAGTATTTT. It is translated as CASSAVGVGDTQYF.

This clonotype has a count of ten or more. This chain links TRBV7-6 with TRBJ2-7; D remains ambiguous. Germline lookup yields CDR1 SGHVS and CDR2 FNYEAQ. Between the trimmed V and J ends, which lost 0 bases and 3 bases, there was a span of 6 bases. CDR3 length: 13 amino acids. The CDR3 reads CASSLASNYEQYF. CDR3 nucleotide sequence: TGTGCCAGCAGCTTAGCCAGTAACTACGAGCAGTACTTC.

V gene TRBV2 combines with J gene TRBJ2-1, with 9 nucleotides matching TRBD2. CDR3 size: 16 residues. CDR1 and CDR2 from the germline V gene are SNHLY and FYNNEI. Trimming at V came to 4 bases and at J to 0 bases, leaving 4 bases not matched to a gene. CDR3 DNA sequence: TGTGCCAGCAGTGGGCGTAGCGGGAGCTCCTACAATGAGCAGTTCTTC. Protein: CASSGRSGSSYNEQFF. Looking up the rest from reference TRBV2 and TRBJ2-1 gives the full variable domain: EPEVTQTPSHQVTQMGQEVILRCVPISNHLYFYWYRQILGQKVEFLVSFYNNEISEKSEIFDDQFSVERPDGSNFTLKIRSTKLEDSAMYFCASSGRSGSSYNEQFFGPGTRLTVL.

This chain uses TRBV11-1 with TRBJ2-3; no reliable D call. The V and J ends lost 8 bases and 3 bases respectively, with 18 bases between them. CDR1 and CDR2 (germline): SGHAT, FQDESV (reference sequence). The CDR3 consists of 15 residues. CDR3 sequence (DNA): TGTGCCAGCGCTGGAGCTTTCCTTGAGACAGATACGCAGTATTTT. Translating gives CASAGAFLETDTQYF.

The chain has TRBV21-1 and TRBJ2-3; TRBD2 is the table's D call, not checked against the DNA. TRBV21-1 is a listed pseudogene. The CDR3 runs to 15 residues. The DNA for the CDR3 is TGTGCCAGCAGCAAAGAGGGGACTGGTACAGATACGCAGTATTTT. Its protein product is CASSKEGTGTDTQYF.

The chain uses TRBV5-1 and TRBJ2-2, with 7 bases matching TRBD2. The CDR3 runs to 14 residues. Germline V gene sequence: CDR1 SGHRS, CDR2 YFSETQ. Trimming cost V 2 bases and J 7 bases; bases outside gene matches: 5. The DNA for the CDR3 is TGCGCCAGCAGCTTTGGACTAGTCGGCGGGGAGCTGTTTTTT. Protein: CASSFGLVGGELFF.